Listed below are T cell receptor beta chains from one sample, sequenced in a study of T cell repertoires in cytomegalovirus infection. One entry per CDR3 protein results from TCRdb running MiXCR on the reads. The table has a few hundred thousand distinct CDR3 sequences, roughly 17% seen once. The sequenced sample consisted of PBMCs. All receptors come from a human donor in good health (CMV status not recorded). Some clones in this sample may be carry-over from other donors' samples. Each CDR3 is given with its conserved first and last residue. D genes are given only for firm matches. A row's size may be missing; if present it is once, few, many or a size class.

cdr3_nt,cdr3_aa,cdr3_length,j_call,v_call,d_call,clone_size
TGTGCCAGCAGCTTAGCGCCGGGGGCGAGGGAGACCCAGTACTTC,CASSLAPGARETQYF,15,TRBJ2-5,TRBV7-8,NA,many
TGTGCCAGCTCACCGGGACAGAGGACTAAGTTGGAGACCCAGTACTTC,CASSPGQRTKLETQYF,16,TRBJ2-5,TRBV18,NA,NA
TGTGCCAGCAGCCCTAGGGACAGTTTTGAAAAACTGTTTTTT,CASSPRDSFEKLFF,14,TRBJ1-4,TRBV7-6,TRBD1,few
TGCAGTGCTAGAGAGGGACAGGAGGAGACCCAGTACTTC,CSAREGQEETQYF,13,TRBJ2-5,TRBV20-1,TRBD1,few
TGTGCCAGCAGTTATCCCGGGGGGCCCCAGCATTTT,CASSYPGGPQHF,12,TRBJ1-5,TRBV6-5,NA,few
TGTGCCAGCAGTGACAGGGGGCTGGAAGGAAACACCATATATTTT,CASSDRGLEGNTIYF,15,TRBJ1-3,TRBV28,TRBD1,NA
TGTGCCAGCTCACCATCAGGGGGCGAGCAGTACTTC,CASSPSGGEQYF,12,TRBJ2-7,TRBV18,TRBD1,NA
TGTGCCAGCAGCTTAAACCGCGGGGGGGCCTTGGAGACCCAGTACTTC,CASSLNRGGALETQYF,16,TRBJ2-5,TRBV7-2,TRBD2,many
TGTGCCAGCAGCTTACGTGAGGACTCCGAAAAACTGTTTTTT,CASSLREDSEKLFF,14,TRBJ1-4,TRBV7-6,NA,many
TGTGCCAGCAGTTACTCGCAGGGGTCCGGGGAGCTGTTTTTT,CASSYSQGSGELFF,14,TRBJ2-2,TRBV6-5,NA,NA
TGTGCCAGCAGGGTAACAGGGGTTTTATATGGCTACACCTTC,CASRVTGVLYGYTF,14,TRBJ1-2,TRBV2,TRBD1,NA
TGTGCCAGCACCCTCAAGGGACTTGCTAATGAAAAACTGTTTTTT,CASTLKGLANEKLFF,15,TRBJ1-4,TRBV12-3/TRBV12-4,NA,few
TGTGCCAGCAGTGAGCAACAGCAAGAGACCCAGTACTTC,CASSEQQQETQYF,13,TRBJ2-5,TRBV2,NA,many
TGCAGTGCTGGGAGGCTTGGCAATCAGCCCCAGCATTTT,CSAGRLGNQPQHF,13,TRBJ1-5,TRBV20-1,NA,few
TGCGCCAGCAGCACCTTGCCGCCTACGGGGGCGGGTGGGGACAATGAGCAGTTCTTC,CASSTLPPTGAGGDNEQFF,19,TRBJ2-1,TRBV5-1,NA,NA
TGTGCCAGCAGTTTATTCCCCGGGGACACTGAAGCTTTCTTT,CASSLFPGDTEAFF,14,TRBJ1-1,TRBV27,NA,NA
TGTGCCAGCAGCCTGGACATCAGGGAGACCCAGTACTTC,CASSLDIRETQYF,13,TRBJ2-5,TRBV11-1,NA,few
TGTGCCAGCTCACTCCGCGGACAGGTGAATGAAAAACTGTTTTTT,CASSLRGQVNEKLFF,15,TRBJ1-4,TRBV18,TRBD1,NA
TGTGCCAGCAGCCACGACCTTAGGGAGGGAGGCTACACCTTC,CASSHDLREGGYTF,14,TRBJ1-2,TRBV7-9,NA,few
TGTGCCAGCAGCCCTACAAGCAGGCAGCCATCCTCCTACGAGCAGTACTTC,CASSPTSRQPSSYEQYF,17,TRBJ2-7,TRBV11-2,NA,many
TGTGCCAGCACCCCAACCGGGGGGGTGGTAACAGAGACCCAGTACTTC,CASTPTGGVVTETQYF,16,TRBJ2-5,TRBV7-6,TRBD2,few
TGTGCCAGCAGCTCACAGGGGGCCACTGGGGATGAGCAGTTCTTC,CASSSQGATGDEQFF,15,TRBJ2-1,TRBV7-3,TRBD1,many
TGTGCCAGCAGCCCTACAGGGGGTAGAAACACCATATATTTT,CASSPTGGRNTIYF,14,TRBJ1-3,TRBV28,TRBD1,once
TGTGCCAGCAGGGGGTGGCAGGCAGCCCCTTATAGCAATCAGCCCCAGCATTTT,CASRGWQAAPYSNQPQHF,18,TRBJ1-5,TRBV2,NA,NA
TGTGCCAGCAGCCCCAAGCGACAACAAGAGACCCAGTACTTC,CASSPKRQQETQYF,14,TRBJ2-5,TRBV7-9,NA,many
TGTGCCAGCAGCACAGTTCCAGGGAACACTGAAGCTTTCTTT,CASSTVPGNTEAFF,14,TRBJ1-1,TRBV7-3,NA,many
TGTGCCAGCAGCTATGGACAGGGATTTGGCGGGGAGCTGTTTTTT,CASSYGQGFGGELFF,15,TRBJ2-2,TRBV11-2,TRBD1,few
TGTGCCAGTAGTATGGAACACCAACTTTACTATGGCTACACCTTC,CASSMEHQLYYGYTF,15,TRBJ1-2,TRBV19,NA,few
TGTGCCAGCAGCTTATTGCAGGGCGCATCCTCAACAGATACGCAGTATTTT,CASSLLQGASSTDTQYF,17,TRBJ2-3,TRBV7-9,NA,once
TGTGCCAGCAGTGGGGGACAGGGGGGTAGCAATCAGCCCCAGCATTTT,CASSGGQGGSNQPQHF,16,TRBJ1-5,TRBV6-1,TRBD1,many
TGCGCCAGCAGCCAAGACGGGACAGGGGACACCGGGGAGCTGTTTTTT,CASSQDGTGDTGELFF,16,TRBJ2-2,TRBV4-3,TRBD1,few
TGTGCCAGCAGCTTCGGACAGGGGGCAGATACGCAGTATTTT,CASSFGQGADTQYF,14,TRBJ2-3,TRBV7-2,TRBD1,many
TGTGCCAGCACCGGGACTAGCGCCAAAAACATTCAGTACTTC,CASTGTSAKNIQYF,14,TRBJ2-4,TRBV12-3/TRBV12-4,TRBD2,NA
TGTGCCAGCAGTCAAGAACTCGACTCGAACACTGAAGCTTTCTTT,CASSQELDSNTEAFF,15,TRBJ1-1,TRBV6-6,NA,NA
TGTGCCAGCAGCTTACGCGGGGTGGGAGAAAAACTGTTTTTT,CASSLRGVGEKLFF,14,TRBJ1-4,TRBV7-9,NA,few
TGCGCCAGCAGCCAAGTATTCACCGGGGAGCTGTTTTTT,CASSQVFTGELFF,13,TRBJ2-2,TRBV4-1,NA,NA
TGTGCCAGCAGTTTGAACAGTATTCATCCCCAGCATTTT,CASSLNSIHPQHF,13,TRBJ1-5,TRBV27,NA,many
TGTGCCAGCACAATGGCCAGCCCCTACAATGAGCAGTTCTTC,CASTMASPYNEQFF,14,TRBJ2-1,TRBV12-3/TRBV12-4,NA,NA
TGTGCCAGCAGCTTGCCCACTAGCGGGGGGGCGTCAGATACGCAGTATTTT,CASSLPTSGGASDTQYF,17,TRBJ2-3,TRBV7-2,TRBD2,NA
TGTGCCAGCAGCTTAGCCCCTAGCGGGGTACCCTCTGGGGCCAACGTCCTGACTTTC,CASSLAPSGVPSGANVLTF,19,TRBJ2-6,TRBV7-2,TRBD2,medium-sized
TGTGCCAGCAGCCCCCGGTGGGCGTCTGGGGGCGGCTACACCTTC,CASSPRWASGGGYTF,15,TRBJ1-2,TRBV7-8,NA,NA
TGTGCCAGCAGCTTGGGGACTACTCGCACAGATACGCAGTATTTT,CASSLGTTRTDTQYF,15,TRBJ2-3,TRBV5-4,NA,many
TGTGCCAGCAGCTTAGACAGTAACACCGGGGAGCTGTTTTTT,CASSLDSNTGELFF,14,TRBJ2-2,TRBV7-3,NA,NA
TGTGCCAGCAGCTTTTGGAAATCCCTAGAGCCGGGGGGGGATGGCACTGAAGCTTTCTTT,CASSFWKSLEPGGDGTEAFF,20,TRBJ1-1,TRBV7-4,NA,many
TGCGCCAGCAGCGGCGGGACAGCTACAGATACGCAGTATTTT,CASSGGTATDTQYF,14,TRBJ2-3,TRBV5-1,NA,NA
TGTGCCAGCAGTTCCCTTGGGGAGCAGTACTTC,CASSSLGEQYF,11,TRBJ2-7,TRBV12-3/TRBV12-4,NA,NA
TGTGCCAGCAGCTTACAGGGGGCTAACGCGGAAGCTTTCTTT,CASSLQGANAEAFF,14,TRBJ1-1,TRBV7-2,TRBD1,many
TGTGCCAGCAGCATCCAAAGAGCGCAGTTCTTC,CASSIQRAQFF,11,TRBJ2-1,TRBV12-3/TRBV12-4,NA,NA
TGTGCCAGCAGCTTAGCGACGACTAGCGGAAACACGCAGTATTTT,CASSLATTSGNTQYF,15,TRBJ2-3,TRBV7-2,TRBD2,many
TGTGCCAGCAGTCCCCCCCCAGACAGGGTCGGGAAACTGTTTTTT,CASSPPPDRVGKLFF,15,TRBJ1-4,TRBV28,TRBD1,NA
TGTGCCAGCAGCTTAGCCGCAGAGAAGCGCAATGAGCAGTTCTTC,CASSLAAEKRNEQFF,15,TRBJ2-1,TRBV11-3,NA,NA
TGTGCCAGCATTAGCAACGACAGGGTGGGCAATCAGCCCCAGCATTTT,CASISNDRVGNQPQHF,16,TRBJ1-5,TRBV28,TRBD1,NA
TGTGCCAGCAGTGAAGGGTCCGGACTGGGCTACGAGCAGTACTTC,CASSEGSGLGYEQYF,15,TRBJ2-7,TRBV6-1,NA,many
TGTGCCAGCAACACACCTCCCGGGGGGACTGAAGCTTTCTTT,CASNTPPGGTEAFF,14,TRBJ1-1,TRBV2,NA,NA
TGTGCCAGCAGCGCTCGACAGGGACAGGGGCATGGCTACACCTTC,CASSARQGQGHGYTF,15,TRBJ1-2,TRBV11-1,TRBD1,NA
TGTGCCAGTACCCCCAATCGACAGGCTGGTGGGGCCAACGTCCTGACTTTC,CASTPNRQAGGANVLTF,17,TRBJ2-6,TRBV19,NA,NA
TGTGCCAGCAGTTACAGGAGAAGATTGAACACCGGGGAGCTGTTTTTT,CASSYRRRLNTGELFF,16,TRBJ2-2,TRBV6-6,NA,few